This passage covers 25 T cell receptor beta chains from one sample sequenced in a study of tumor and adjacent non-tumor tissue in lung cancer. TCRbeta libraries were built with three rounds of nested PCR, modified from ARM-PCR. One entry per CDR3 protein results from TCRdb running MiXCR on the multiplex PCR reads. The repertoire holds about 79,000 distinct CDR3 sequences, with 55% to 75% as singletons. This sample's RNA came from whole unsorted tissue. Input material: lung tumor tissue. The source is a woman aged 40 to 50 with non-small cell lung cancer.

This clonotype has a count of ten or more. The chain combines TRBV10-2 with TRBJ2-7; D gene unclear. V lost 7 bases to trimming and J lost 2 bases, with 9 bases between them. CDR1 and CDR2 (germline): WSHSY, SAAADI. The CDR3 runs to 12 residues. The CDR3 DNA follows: TGCGCCAGCAAACACTCTGCCTACGAGCAGTACTTC. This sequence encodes CASKHSAYEQYF.

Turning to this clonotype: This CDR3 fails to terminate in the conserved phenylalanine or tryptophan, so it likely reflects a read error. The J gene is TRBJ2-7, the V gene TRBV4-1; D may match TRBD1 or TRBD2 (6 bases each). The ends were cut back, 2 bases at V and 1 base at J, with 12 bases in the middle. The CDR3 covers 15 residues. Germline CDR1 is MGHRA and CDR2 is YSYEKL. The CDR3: CASSQPRGPSYEQYL. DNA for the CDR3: TGCGCCAGCAGCCAACCACGGGGGCCATCCTACGAGCAGTACCTC.

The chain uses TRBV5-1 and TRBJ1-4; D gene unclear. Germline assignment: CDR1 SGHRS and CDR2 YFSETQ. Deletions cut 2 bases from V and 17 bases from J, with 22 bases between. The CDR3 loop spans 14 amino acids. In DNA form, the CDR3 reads TGCGCCAGCAGCTTCGGTAGGGTGGATGAAAAACCATTTTTT. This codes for CASSFGRVDEKPFF.

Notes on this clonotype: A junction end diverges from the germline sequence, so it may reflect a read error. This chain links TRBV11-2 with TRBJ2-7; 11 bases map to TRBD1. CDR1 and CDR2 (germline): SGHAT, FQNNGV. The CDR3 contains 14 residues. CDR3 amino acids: CASNPGQGAYKQYF. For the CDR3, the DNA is TGTGCCAGCAACCCTGGACAGGGGGCCTACAAGCAGTACTTC.

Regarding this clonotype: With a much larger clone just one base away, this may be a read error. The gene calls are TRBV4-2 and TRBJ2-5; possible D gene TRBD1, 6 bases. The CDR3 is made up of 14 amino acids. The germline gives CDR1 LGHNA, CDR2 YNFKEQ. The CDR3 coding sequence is TGTGCCAGCAGACAAGAAGGGACAAGCCCGACCCAGTACTTC. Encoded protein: CASRQEGTSPTQYF.

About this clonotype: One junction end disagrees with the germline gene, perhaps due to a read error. CDR3 nucleotides: TGTGGCAGTAGCTTAGCCGGGGAGATCCAGTACTTC. This encodes CGSSLAGEIQYF. The V and J genes are TRBV11-3 and TRBJ2-5, with TRBD2 as a possible D gene (5 bases). This CDR3 has 12 residues. Germline V gene sequence: CDR1 SGHNT, CDR2 YENEEA.

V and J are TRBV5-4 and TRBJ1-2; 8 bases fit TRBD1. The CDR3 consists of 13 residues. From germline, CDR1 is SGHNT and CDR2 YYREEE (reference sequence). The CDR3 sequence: CTAASDRVGGYTF. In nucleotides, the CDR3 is TGTACAGCAGCCTCGGACAGGGTAGGGGGCTACACCTTC. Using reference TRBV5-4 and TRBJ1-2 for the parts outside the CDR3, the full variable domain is ETGVTQSPTHLIKTRGQQVTLRCSSQSGHNTVSWYQQALGQGPQFIFQYYREEENGRGNFPPRFSGLQFPNYSSELNVNALELDDSALYLCTAASDRVGGYTFGSGTRLTVV.

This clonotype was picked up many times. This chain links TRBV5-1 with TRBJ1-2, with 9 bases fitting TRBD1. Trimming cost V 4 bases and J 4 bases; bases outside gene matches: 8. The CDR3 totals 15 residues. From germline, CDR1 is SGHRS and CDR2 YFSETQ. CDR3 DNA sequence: TGCGCCAGCAGCCAAAACCCGGACAGGGGCTATGGCTACACCTTC. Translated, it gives CASSQNPDRGYGYTF.

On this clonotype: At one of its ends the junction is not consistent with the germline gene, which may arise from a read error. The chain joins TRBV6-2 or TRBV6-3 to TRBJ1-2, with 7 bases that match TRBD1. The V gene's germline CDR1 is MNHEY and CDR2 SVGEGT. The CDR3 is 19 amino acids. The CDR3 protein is CAGSSSSSRGQGPNYGYTF. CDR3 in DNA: TGTGCCGGCAGTTCTTCGTCATCTAGGGGGCAGGGGCCTAACTATGGCTACACCTTC.

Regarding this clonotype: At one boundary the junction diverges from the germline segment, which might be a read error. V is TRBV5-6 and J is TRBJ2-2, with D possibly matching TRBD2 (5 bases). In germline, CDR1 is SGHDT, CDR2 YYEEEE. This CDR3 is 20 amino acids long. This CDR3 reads CANSLALGLVTRPNTGELFF. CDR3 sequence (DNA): TGTGCCAACAGCTTGGCCCTCGGTTTGGTTACTAGGCCCAACACCGGGGAGCTGTTTTTT.

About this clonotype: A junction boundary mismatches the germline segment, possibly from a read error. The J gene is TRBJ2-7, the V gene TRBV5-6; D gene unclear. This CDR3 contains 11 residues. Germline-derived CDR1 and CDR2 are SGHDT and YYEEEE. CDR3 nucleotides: TGTGCCAACAGCTTACGGTACGTGCAGTACTTC. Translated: CANSLRYVQYF. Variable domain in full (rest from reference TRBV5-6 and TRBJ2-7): DAGVTQSPTHLIKTRGQQVTLRCSPKSGHDTVSWYQQALGQGPQFIFQYYEEEERQRGNFPDRFSGHQFPNYSSELNVNALLLGDSALYLCANSLRYVQYFGPGTRLTVT.

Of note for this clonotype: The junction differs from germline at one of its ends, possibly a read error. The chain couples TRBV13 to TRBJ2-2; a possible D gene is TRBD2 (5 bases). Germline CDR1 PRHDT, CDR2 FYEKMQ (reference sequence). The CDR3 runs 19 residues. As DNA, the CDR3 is TGTGCCAGCAGCTTAGGACAAGCCACTCCATCACAAAACACCGGGGAACTGTTTTTT. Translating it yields CASSLGQATPSQNTGELFF.

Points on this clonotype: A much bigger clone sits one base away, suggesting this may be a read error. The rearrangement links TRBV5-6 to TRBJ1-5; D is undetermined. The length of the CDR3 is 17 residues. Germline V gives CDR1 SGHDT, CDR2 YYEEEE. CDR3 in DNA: TGTGCCAGCAGCTTGAGGAGTTCGGGTTATAGCAATCAGCCCCGGCATTTT. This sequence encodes CASSLRSSGYSNQPRHF.

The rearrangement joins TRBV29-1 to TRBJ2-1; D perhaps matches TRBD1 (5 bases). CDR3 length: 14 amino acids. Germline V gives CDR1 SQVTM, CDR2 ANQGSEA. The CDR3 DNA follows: TGCACCGCAAACAGGCAGGGCTCCTACAATGAGCAGTTCTTC. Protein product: CTANRQGSYNEQFF.

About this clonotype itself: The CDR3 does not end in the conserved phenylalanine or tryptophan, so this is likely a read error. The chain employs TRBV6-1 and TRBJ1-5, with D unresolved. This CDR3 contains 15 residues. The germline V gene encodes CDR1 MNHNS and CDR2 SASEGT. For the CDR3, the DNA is TGTGGCAGCAGTGGTTCGAAGGAGGTCAATCAGCCCCAGCATTTA. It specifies CGSSGSKEVNQPQHL.

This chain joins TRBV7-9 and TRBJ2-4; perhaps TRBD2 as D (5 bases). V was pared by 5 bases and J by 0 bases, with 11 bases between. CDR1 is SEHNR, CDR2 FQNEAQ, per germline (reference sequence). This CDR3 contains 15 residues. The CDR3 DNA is TGTGCCAGCAGCCCTACGGGGAGAGCCAAAAACATTCAGTACTTC. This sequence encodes CASSPTGRAKNIQYF. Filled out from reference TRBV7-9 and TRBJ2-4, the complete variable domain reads DTGVSQNPRHKITKRGQNVTFRCDPISEHNRLYWYRQTLGQGPEFLTYFQNEAQLEKSRLLSDRFSAERPKGSFSTLEIQRTEQGDSAMYLCASSPTGRAKNIQYFGAGTRLSVL.

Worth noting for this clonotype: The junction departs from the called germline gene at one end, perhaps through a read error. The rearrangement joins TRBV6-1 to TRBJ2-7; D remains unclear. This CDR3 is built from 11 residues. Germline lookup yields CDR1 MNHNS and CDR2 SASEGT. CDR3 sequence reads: CASTSSYEQYF. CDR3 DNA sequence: TGTGCCAGCACGTCCTCCTACGAGCAATACTTC.

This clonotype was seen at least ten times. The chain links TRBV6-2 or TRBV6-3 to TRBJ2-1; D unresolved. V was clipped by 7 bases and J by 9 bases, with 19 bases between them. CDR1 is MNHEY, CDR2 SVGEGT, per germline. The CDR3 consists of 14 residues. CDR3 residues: CASNPTGPGREQFF. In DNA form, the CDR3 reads TGTGCCAGCAATCCGACCGGTCCCGGACGTGAGCAGTTCTTC.

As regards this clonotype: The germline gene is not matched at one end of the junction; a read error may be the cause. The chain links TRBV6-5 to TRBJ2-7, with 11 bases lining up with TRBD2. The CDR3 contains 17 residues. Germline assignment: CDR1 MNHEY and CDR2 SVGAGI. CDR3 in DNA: TGTGCCAGCAGTTTCACGACTAGCGGGGCCCCTTCCTACAAGCAGTACTTC. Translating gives CASSFTTSGAPSYKQYF.

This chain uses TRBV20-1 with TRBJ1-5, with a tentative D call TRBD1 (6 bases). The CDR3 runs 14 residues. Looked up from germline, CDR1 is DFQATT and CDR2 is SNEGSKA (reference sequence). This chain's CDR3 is CIAPGGGPNQPQHF. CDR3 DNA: TGCATTGCGCCCGGGGGGGGCCCCAATCAGCCCCAGCATTTT.

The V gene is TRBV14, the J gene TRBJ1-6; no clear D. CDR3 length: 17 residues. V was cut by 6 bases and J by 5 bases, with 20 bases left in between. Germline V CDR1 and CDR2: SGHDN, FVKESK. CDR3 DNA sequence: TGTGCCAGCAGTCCGAATACGGGATTGTCGAATAATTCACCCCTCCACTTT. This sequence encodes CASSPNTGLSNNSPLHF.

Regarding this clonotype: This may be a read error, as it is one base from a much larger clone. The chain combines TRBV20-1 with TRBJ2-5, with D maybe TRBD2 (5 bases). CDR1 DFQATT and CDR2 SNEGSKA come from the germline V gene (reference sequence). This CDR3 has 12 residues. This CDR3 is CSTSRTQTTQYF. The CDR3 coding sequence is TGCAGTACTAGTAGAACCCAGACGACCCAGTACTTC.

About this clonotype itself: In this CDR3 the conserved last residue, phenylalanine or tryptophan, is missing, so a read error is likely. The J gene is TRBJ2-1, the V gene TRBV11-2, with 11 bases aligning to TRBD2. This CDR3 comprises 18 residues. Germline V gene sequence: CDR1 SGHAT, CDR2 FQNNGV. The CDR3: CAGSSRIVTSGGLREQFL. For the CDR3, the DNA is TGTGCTGGCAGCTCGCGCATCGTAACTAGCGGGGGACTAAGGGAGCAGTTCTTA.

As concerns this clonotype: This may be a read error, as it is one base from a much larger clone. The CDR3 nucleotides read TGTACCAGCAGTTTGTATCGGGACTGGGCACATGAAAAACTGTTTTTT. This encodes CTSSLYRDWAHEKLFF. The chain links TRBV28 to TRBJ1-4; weak D call: TRBD1 (5 bases). CDR1 and CDR2 from the germline V gene are MDHEN and SYDVKM. The CDR3 runs 16 residues.

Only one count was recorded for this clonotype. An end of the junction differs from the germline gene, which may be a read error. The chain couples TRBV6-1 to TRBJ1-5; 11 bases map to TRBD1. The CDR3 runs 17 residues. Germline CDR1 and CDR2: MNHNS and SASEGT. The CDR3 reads CASREAVGQGGNQPQHF. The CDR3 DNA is TGTGCCAGCAGGGAAGCGGTGGGACAGGGGGGGAATCAGCCCCAACATTTT.